This T cell receptor (beta chain) was recovered during a study of T cells expressing NK-cell markers. The study, taken as a whole, reports: These clonotypes, the leaders elsewhere, also led the CD3+CD56-NKG2C+ fraction in a handful of donors.

CDR3 length equals 15 residues. TCRdb reprocessed the 5' RACE reads, with one entry per CDR3 protein and no DNA. The listing contains some 340,000 distinct CDR3 sequences. In the case of this clonotype: Its specificity is unknown.

The receptor's source is a man aged 18 to 70 in good health. The sample was blood T cells: a sorted CD56 or NKG2C T cell subset, CD4+ or CD8+ T cells, or bulk PBMC T cells (not recorded which). The chain recombines TRBV12-3 or TRBV12-4 with TRBJ2-2; TCRdb gives TRBD1 as the D gene, but with no DNA this cannot be confirmed. CDR3 amino acids: CASSLRQGNTGELFF.